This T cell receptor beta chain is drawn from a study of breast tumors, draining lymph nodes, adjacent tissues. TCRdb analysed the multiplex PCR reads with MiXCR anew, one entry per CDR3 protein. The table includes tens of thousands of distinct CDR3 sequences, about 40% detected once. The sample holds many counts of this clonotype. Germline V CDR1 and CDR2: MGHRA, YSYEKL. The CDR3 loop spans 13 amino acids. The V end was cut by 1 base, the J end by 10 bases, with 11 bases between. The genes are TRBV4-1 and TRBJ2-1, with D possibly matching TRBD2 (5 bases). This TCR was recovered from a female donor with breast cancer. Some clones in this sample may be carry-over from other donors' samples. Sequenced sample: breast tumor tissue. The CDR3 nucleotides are TGCGCCAGCAGCCAAGTCGCCCAGCGGGAGCAGTTCTTC. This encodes CASSQVAQREQFF.